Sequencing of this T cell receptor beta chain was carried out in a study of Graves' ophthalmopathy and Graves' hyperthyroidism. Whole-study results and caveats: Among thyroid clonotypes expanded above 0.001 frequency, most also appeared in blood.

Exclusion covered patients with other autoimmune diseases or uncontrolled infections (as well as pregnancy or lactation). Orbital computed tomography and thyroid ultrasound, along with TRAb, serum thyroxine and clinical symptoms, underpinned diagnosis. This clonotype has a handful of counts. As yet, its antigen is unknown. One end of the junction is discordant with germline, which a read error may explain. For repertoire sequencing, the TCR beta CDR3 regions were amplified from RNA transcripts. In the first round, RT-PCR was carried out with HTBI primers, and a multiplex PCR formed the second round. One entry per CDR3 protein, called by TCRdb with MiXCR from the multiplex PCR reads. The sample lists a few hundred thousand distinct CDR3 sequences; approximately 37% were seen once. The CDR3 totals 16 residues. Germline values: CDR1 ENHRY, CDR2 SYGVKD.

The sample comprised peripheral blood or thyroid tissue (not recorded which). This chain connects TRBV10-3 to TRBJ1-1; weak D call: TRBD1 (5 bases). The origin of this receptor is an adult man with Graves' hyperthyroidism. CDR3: CASSNTPGFGDTEAFF. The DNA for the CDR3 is TGTGCCAGCAGTAATACCCCAGGGTTTGGGGACACTGAAGCTTTCTTT.